This T cell receptor beta chain was captured by sequencing in a study of human T cells and chemical hapten exposure. The wider study: Patients received weekly diphenylcyclopropenone doses to the scalp throughout the approximately 23-week study.

Germline CDR1 and CDR2: MDHEN and SYDVKM. The CDR3 has 15 residues. Deletions cut 6 bases from V and 1 base from J, with 13 bases between. Time point in this sample: patch test 2, 6 weeks after DPC sensitization. Treatment reported: therapeutic diphenylcyclopropenone sensitization with weekly scalp DPC. TCRdb processed the RACE reads anew with MiXCR; each CDR3 protein has one entry. Seen here are fewer than 85,000 distinct CDR3 sequences, roughly 10% observed once, and the top ten hold more than 1.5%. The rearrangement joins TRBV28 to TRBJ1-3, with D possibly matching TRBD1 (6 bases). Material: whole blood, obtained in connection with sensitization to the hapten diphenylcyclopropenone (DPC). This TCR was recovered from a man between 18 and 29 years old with alopecia areata. Some clones in this sample may be carry-over from other donors' samples. CDR3 loop: CASSTGFPSGNTIYF. Written as DNA, the CDR3 is TGTGCCAGCAGCACAGGGTTTCCATCTGGAAACACCATATATTTT.